The source of this T cell receptor beta chain is a study of blood T cell repertoires in COVID-19. The CDR3 spans 14 residues. Trimming stripped 6 bases from V and 2 bases from J, with 8 bases between. Germline-derived CDR1 and CDR2 are SNHLY and FYNNEI. Only in-frame clones appear in the TCRdb table, and some are missing; sequencing was by immunoSEQ multiplex PCR. The sample consists of fewer than 350,000 clones, approximately 91% of them appearing once. The clonotype comes from a woman aged 30 to 39 who had been exposed to COVID-19. J is TRBJ2-6 and V is TRBV2; TRBD1 might be the D (6 bases). What was sequenced was PBMCs or T cells enriched from blood (not recorded which). The CDR3 DNA is TGTGCCAGCAGGCAGGGGCCTGGGGCCAACGTCCTGACTTTC. Translation gives CASRQGPGANVLTF.